This entry is about one TCR beta chain. This receptor's antigen is unknown. No much larger clonotype is one base removed from it; base qualities were not supplied. Trimming accounts for 0 bases at V and 6 bases at J, while the number of junction bases matched to no gene is 2. Per the germline V gene, SNHLY is the CDR1 and FYNNEI is the CDR2. The CDR3 measures 15 amino acids from cysteine to phenylalanine. Only the CDR3 DNA stays, 45 bases, in frame from base 1. The trial excluded patients who had a history of autoimmune disease or who were on systemic immunosuppression. Peripheral blood for TCR sequencing was collected from all dose cohorts at baseline, on cycle 4 day 1, and on cycle 7 day 1. Samples were obtained from an open-label, multicenter, first-in-human phase I dose-escalation trial of ivuxolimab. The trial enrolled adults with locally advanced or metastatic head and neck squamous cell, hepatocellular, melanoma or renal cell carcinoma. Before TCR sequencing, CD4+ T cells and CD8+ T cells from peripheral blood were sorted into separate populations.

Genomic DNA was isolated from the sorted cells so that the TCRbeta CDR3 region could be sequenced. The immunoSEQ Assay was used to sequence the TCRbeta CDR3 regions. TCRdb took over this immuneACCESS table, retaining in-frame rearrangements with V and J assigned. Such tables are incomplete; in checked studies, under half of the missing clones stem from an unresolved V gene, and the remainder is unexplained. The sample yields about 70,000 clones; roughly 88% were counted once. Clones ranked in the top ten supply about 8.2% of the sample. The data were obtained in a study of OX40 agonist ivuxolimab in advanced cancers. About the study as a whole: The costimulatory receptor OX40 (CD134) was targeted by ivuxolimab, a fully human IgG2 agonistic monoclonal antibody. The point of sequencing TCRbeta in the periphery was to test whether ivuxolimab changed TCR sequence diversity and drove clonal T-cell expansion. Three dose-escalation patients achieved partial responses, one with hepatocellular carcinoma and two with cutaneous melanoma. In the dose-escalation cohort, more than 75% of patients were male, and the mean age was about 55 years, with a range of roughly 20 to 80. Prior anti-PD-1, anti-PD-L1 or anti-CTLA-4 therapy was permitted, and checkpoint inhibitors had been received by 40% to 50% of dose-escalation patients. Intravenous ivuxolimab was administered to patients every 2 weeks at six dose levels: 0.01, 0.1, 0.3, 1.5, 3 and 10 mg/kg. The paper describes the monotherapy dose-escalation part (N of about 47 patients) of the phase I trial of ivuxolimab. Of the roughly 51 patients in dose escalation, around 19 had hepatocellular carcinoma, some 15 had melanoma, 9 had renal cell carcinoma and 9 had head and neck cancer. Paper-wide results and their limitations: Low levels of normalized T-cell clonal expansion were also shown by some nonresponding patients. At doses of 0.1 to 3.0 mg/kg, clonal expansion of both CD4+ and CD8+ blood T cells was observed from baseline to week 6. Which antigens the clonally expanded peripheral T cells were specific for was not determined. After ivuxolimab, CD8+ T cells had more expanded clones than CD4+ T cells on average. In the 0.1-3.0 mg/kg groups, partial responders were among the patients with the lowest normalized peripheral clonal expansion, particularly in CD8+ T cells.

Recombination joined TRBV2 with TRBJ1-6, with 7 junctional bases fitting TRBD1. This receptor was obtained from an adult with an advanced solid tumor such as melanoma, head and neck, liver or kidney cancer. This specimen was CD4+ or CD8+ T cells sorted from blood, taken in a trial of the OX40 agonist ivuxolimab. The DNA reads TGTGCCAGCAGTGAAGCGGGACAGCCTAATTCACCCCTCCACTTT. Translation gives CASSEAGQPNSPLHF.